The source of this T cell receptor beta chain is a study of blood T cell repertoires in COVID-19. Study background: T cells, B-cell-depleted T cells, or PBMCs supplied cDNA or gDNA.

The CDR3 is made up of 12 amino acids. In germline, CDR1 is LGHDT, CDR2 YNNKEL (reference sequence). The ends lost 5 bases at V and 8 bases at J; junction bases unmatched: 4. In the original processing: Reference gene primer amplification gave nucleated cell count estimates. Sequencing used immunoSEQ multiplex PCR; TCRdb keeps in-frame clones, though not all of them. From that table come the V and J calls and clone size; the DNA was used to work out D and trimming. The sample lists about 140,000 clones, approximately 80% occurring once. Recruits, aged roughly 18 to 90 years, lived in around 24 US areas. Cohorts were determined from participant-reported clinical history. This clone was detected ten times or more.

The sequenced sample consisted of PBMCs or T cells enriched from blood (not recorded which). The receptor was derived from a woman aged 18-29 years who had been exposed to COVID-19. This sequence joins TRBV3-1 (or the pseudogene TRBV3-2) and TRBJ1-2; 8 bases align to TRBD1. Here the CDR3 reads CASSAPGGGYTF. Here the CDR3 DNA reads TGTGCCAGCAGCGCCCCAGGGGGCGGCTACACCTTC.